Following are 11 T cell receptor beta chains from one sample sequenced in a study of blood T cell repertoires in COVID-19. The method was immunoSEQ multiplex PCR; TCRdb's version includes in-frame clones alone and lacks a portion of them. The data contain 200,000 to 250,000 clones, approximately 78% of them singletons. The sequenced material came from peripheral blood. The receptor source for this set is an elderly woman with COVID-19, enrolled during active disease.

This clone is a singleton in its sample. The J gene is TRBJ2-5, the V gene TRBV4-1; 9 bases are a match to TRBD1. Trimming took 4 bases from V and 4 from J; bases not matched to a gene: 13. Germline-derived CDR1 and CDR2 are MGHRA and YSYEKL. The CDR3 covers 17 residues. The CDR3 here is CASSRWAVGTGSETQYF. The CDR3 nucleotides read TGCGCCAGCAGCCGTTGGGCCGTGGGGACAGGGTCAGAGACCCAGTACTTC.

The chain has TRBV9 and TRBJ2-3, with D uncertain. CDR1 and CDR2 from the germline V gene are SGDLS and YYNGEE. The CDR3 spans 15 residues. With 0 bases removed from V and 5 bases from J, the gap between germline ends came to 13 bases. As DNA, the CDR3 is TGTGCCAGCAGCGTAGACGGAGATCCGAGAGATACGCAGTATTTT. This sequence encodes CASSVDGDPRDTQYF.

The sample holds one count of this clone. The chain joins TRBV9 to TRBJ2-7; TRBD2 aligns across 7 bases. Germline lookup yields CDR1 SGDLS and CDR2 YYNGEE. V was pared by 0 bases and J by 0 bases, with 3 bases of the junction left unmatched. This CDR3 comprises 15 residues. Written as DNA, the CDR3 is TGTGCCAGCAGCGTAGGGAGCGGGGTCTCCTACGAGCAGTACTTC. This translates into CASSVGSGVSYEQYF.

In the case of this clone: At the DNA level, this CDR3 is encoded by other sequences in the same sample as well. DNA for the CDR3: TGTGCCAGCAGCGGTGAGGGGCGGGGGGGCTACACCTTC. Translated: CASSGEGRGGYTF. This rearrangement joins TRBV7-2 to TRBJ1-2, with TRBD1 as a possible D gene (5 bases). This CDR3 has 13 amino acids. Per the germline V gene, CDR1 is SGHTA and CDR2 is FQGNSA. With 5 bases removed from V and 8 bases from J, the gap between germline ends came to 15 bases.

In this sample, this clone turned up a few times. The chain combines TRBV5-1 with TRBJ1-1; 8 nucleotides agree with TRBD1. The CDR3 consists of 15 residues. The trim removed 0 bases at V and 5 bases at J, leaving 6 bases unmatched. Germline CDR1 reads SGHRS; CDR2 reads YFSETQ. CDR3 in DNA: TGCGCCAGCAGCTTGGTGCAGGGGGCGCGAACTGAAGCTTTCTTT. Amino acid sequence: CASSLVQGARTEAFF.

The V and J genes are TRBV5-4 and TRBJ2-7; 8 bases fit TRBD1. With 4 bases clipped from V and 6 bases from J, the junction kept 9 bases outside the gene matches. The length of the CDR3 is 14 residues. The germline CDR1 and CDR2 sequences are SGHNT and YYREEE (reference sequence). The CDR3 nucleotides are TGTGCCAGCAGCGCGGGACAGGCAATCGGCGAGCAGTACTTC. It codes for CASSAGQAIGEQYF.

The rearrangement joins TRBV19 to TRBJ2-2; D might be TRBD1 (5 bases). Germline V gene data show CDR1 as LNHDA and CDR2 as SQIVND (reference sequence). V shed 9 bases and J shed 2 bases, with 16 bases lying between them. The CDR3 has 15 amino acids. For the CDR3, the DNA is TGTGCCAGCAGCATGAAGACAGTTAACACCGGGGAGCTGTTTTTT. This translates into CASSMKTVNTGELFF.

The chain is built from TRBV7-9 and TRBJ1-1, with 7 bases identical to TRBD1. Germline trimming cut 0 bases from V and 5 bases from J; bases unmatched to any gene: 0. This CDR3 region has 13 residues. Germline V gives CDR1 SEHNR, CDR2 FQNEAQ (reference sequence). In DNA form, the CDR3 reads TGTGCCAGCAGCTTAGCACAGGGGACTGAAGCTTTCTTT. Encoded protein: CASSLAQGTEAFF.

This clone was picked up one time. The rearrangement uses TRBV5-6 and TRBJ1-6; D is possibly TRBD1 (5 bases). Germline V gene lookup returns CDR1 SGHDT and CDR2 YYEEEE. CDR3 size: 15 residues. V lost 4 bases, J lost 7 bases, and 15 bases lay in between. CDR3 sequence: CASSSRGAPNSPLHF. For the CDR3, the DNA is TGTGCCAGCAGCAGCCGTGGGGCACCGAATTCACCCCTCCACTTT.

The chain combines TRBV5-4 with TRBJ2-2; 9 bases map to TRBD2. With V trimmed by 4 bases and J by 4 bases, 8 bases remained unmatched. Looked up from germline, CDR1 is SGHNT and CDR2 is YYREEE (reference sequence). CDR3 length equals 16 residues. The CDR3, as DNA: TGTGCCAGCAGCGCTCCGACTAGCGGTAGCACCGGGGAGCTGTTTTTT. It translates to CASSAPTSGSTGELFF.

This chain connects TRBV6-1 to TRBJ2-5; 8 positions match TRBD1. The CDR3 is 18 residues long. The germline gives CDR1 MNHNS, CDR2 SASEGT. V lost 4 bases and J lost 1; bases outside the gene matches: 14. CDR3 protein: CASSVVDKGTGLQETQYF. For the CDR3, the DNA is TGTGCCAGCAGTGTCGTCGACAAGGGGACAGGCCTCCAAGAGACCCAGTACTTC.